These 20 T cell receptor beta chains were sequenced from one sample in a study of cytotoxic CD8 clonotypes in ibrutinib-treated CLL. Only in-frame clones appear in the TCRdb table, and some are missing; sequencing was by immunoSEQ multiplex PCR. The sample includes 90,000 to 150,000 clones, 45% to 65% of them seen just once. Sequencing used PBMCs, obtained after 24 months of ibrutinib treatment. The receptors shown here come from a human donor with chronic lymphocytic leukemia.

The rearrangement links TRBV11-3 to TRBJ1-1; D is perhaps TRBD1 (5 bases). The CDR3 covers 14 residues. Per the germline V gene, CDR1 is SGHNT and CDR2 is YENEEA. The V end lost 6 bases, the J end lost 0 bases, and 11 bases lay between the germline ends. The CDR3 is CASRRGRLNTEAFF. The CDR3 coding sequence is TGTGCCAGCAGGAGGGGACGCTTGAACACTGAAGCTTTCTTT. Variable domain in full (rest from reference TRBV11-3 and TRBJ1-1): EAGVVQSPRYKIIEKKQPVAFWCNPISGHNTLYWYLQNLGQGPELLIRYENEEAVDDSQLPKDRFSAERLKGVDSTLKIQPAELGDSAVYLCASRRGRLNTEAFFGQGTRLTVV.

J is TRBJ1-1 and V is TRBV30, with D perhaps TRBD1 (6 bases). The CDR3 length is 14 residues. Trimming pared 6 bases from V and 4 bases from J, leaving 18 bases between. Germline-derived CDR1 and CDR2 are GTSNPN and SVGIG (reference sequence). The CDR3 protein is CACSQGPLSTEAFF. The DNA of the CDR3 is TGTGCCTGTAGTCAGGGGCCATTGAGCACTGAAGCTTTCTTT.

The chain has TRBV27 and TRBJ1-5, with a tentative D call TRBD1 (6 bases). This CDR3 contains 17 residues. The V gene's germline CDR1 is MNHEY and CDR2 SMNVEV (reference sequence). V lost 5 bases to trimming and J lost 5 bases, with 22 bases between them. The CDR3 reads CASSPKTGTKWDQPQHF. The CDR3 bases are TGTGCCAGCAGTCCAAAGACCGGGACAAAGTGGGATCAGCCCCAGCATTTT.

The chain uses TRBV6-1 and TRBJ2-7; D gene unclear. Trimming shortened V by 1 base and J by 1 base, and 5 bases separated the two germline ends. The germline V gene has CDR1 MNHNS and CDR2 SASEGT. This CDR3 contains 13 residues. CDR3 region: CASSEVESYEQYF. CDR3 nucleotides: TGTGCCAGCAGTGAAGTGGAGTCCTACGAGCAGTACTTC.

The chain uses TRBV19 and TRBJ1-6; D is perhaps TRBD1 (5 bases). V was cut by 5 bases and J by 7 bases, with 18 bases left in between. Germline lookup yields CDR1 LNHDA and CDR2 SQIVND (reference sequence). CDR3 length: 16 amino acids. CDR3 protein: CASSSTPGTSNSPLHF. CDR3 bases: TGTGCCAGTAGTTCCACCCCCGGGACGTCGAATTCACCCCTCCACTTT.

This clone was counted only a few times. The chain joins TRBV18 to TRBJ2-3; D ambiguous. The germline V gene encodes CDR1 KGHSH and CDR2 LQKENI. This CDR3 region has 14 residues. The germline V and J ends were trimmed by 4 bases and 2 bases, with 10 bases remaining between them. The CDR3 region is CASSLQFNTDTQYF. The CDR3 DNA reads TGTGCCAGCTCACTGCAGTTTAACACAGATACGCAGTATTTT.

This clone showed up just a few times. The chain carries TRBV5-1 and TRBJ2-5, with 8 positions matching TRBD1. The ends lost 3 bases at V and 1 base at J; junction bases unmatched: 5. The germline gives CDR1 SGHRS, CDR2 YFSETQ. The CDR3 totals 15 residues. The CDR3 here is CASSSRTGPQETQYF. The CDR3 nucleotides read TGCGCCAGCAGCTCCCGGACAGGGCCCCAAGAGACCCAGTACTTC.

This clone was seen a handful of times. The chain joins TRBV25-1 to TRBJ1-2; D unresolved. The CDR3 extends over 14 amino acids. V was shortened by 3 bases and J by 5 bases, with 13 bases between the two germline ends. The germline CDR1 and CDR2 sequences are MGHDK and SYGVNS. The CDR3 region has the DNA TGTGCCAGCAGTGATACGACATTAGATTATGGCTACACCTTC. This translates into CASSDTTLDYGYTF.

The V and J genes are TRBV6-5 and TRBJ1-5; 7 nucleotides line up with TRBD1. J lost 5 bases, V lost 6 bases, and 10 bases had no gene match. Germline values: CDR1 MNHEY, CDR2 SVGAGI. This CDR3 has 15 amino acids. This chain's CDR3 is CASRPTGIVDQPQHF. Written as DNA, the CDR3 is TGTGCCAGCAGACCGACAGGGATTGTCGATCAGCCCCAGCATTTT.

The V and J genes are TRBV9 and TRBJ2-1, with D possibly TRBD2 on 5 matching bases. Trimming shortened V by 2 bases and J by 2 bases, and 8 bases separated the two germline ends. The CDR3 has 14 amino acids. Germline CDR1 is SGDLS and CDR2 is YYNGEE. The CDR3 sequence: CASSVGDTYNEQFF. The CDR3 nucleotides are TGTGCCAGCAGCGTCGGGGATACCTACAATGAGCAGTTCTTC.

The chain carries TRBV2 and TRBJ2-5; 7 bases are a match to TRBD2. The CDR3 covers 13 residues. The junction had 5 bases not matched to a gene; V was cut back by 5 bases and J by 5 bases. In germline, CDR1 is SNHLY, CDR2 FYNNEI. The CDR3 DNA sequence: TGTGCCAGCAGTCTTTGGGGAGGGGAGACCCAGTACTTC. This gives the protein CASSLWGGETQYF.

The chain is built from TRBV23-1 and TRBJ1-3, with 7 nucleotides matching TRBD1. TRBV23-1 is an open reading frame, and its role is uncertain. The CDR3 is 19 residues long. V lost 5 bases and J lost 5; bases outside the gene matches: 21. In DNA form, the CDR3 reads TGCGCCAGCAGTACATCTACAGGGGTTTCAATAACGGAGCGAAACACCATATATTTT. Its protein product is CASSTSTGVSITERNTIYF.

V and J are TRBV10-3 and TRBJ2-2; 7 bases match TRBD1. Germline V lookup: CDR1 ENHRY, CDR2 SYGVKD. CDR3 size: 15 residues. V lost 4 bases, J lost 0 bases, and 2 bases stayed unmatched. CDR3 sequence (DNA): TGTGCCATCAGTGGACAGGGAGCGAACACCGGGGAGCTGTTTTTT. Translating gives CAISGQGANTGELFF.

This chain links TRBV30 with TRBJ2-3, with 13 bases that match TRBD2. The germline V gene encodes CDR1 GTSNPN and CDR2 SVGIG (reference sequence). The CDR3 sequence is 16 residues long. The J segment lost 5 bases and the V segment lost 1 base, leaving 6 bases of the junction unmatched. The CDR3 nucleotides read TGTGCCTGGAGTGGAGGGACTAGCGGGGCAGAAGATACGCAGTATTTT. As protein: CAWSGGTSGAEDTQYF.

The chain combines TRBV2 with TRBJ2-3, with 10 bases matching TRBD1. V lost 5 bases, J lost 3 bases, and 2 bases stayed unmatched. The CDR3 consists of 14 residues. Germline-derived CDR1 and CDR2 are SNHLY and FYNNEI. CDR3 bases: TGTGCCAGCAGTAAGGGACAGGGGACAGATACGCAGTATTTT. This translates into CASSKGQGTDTQYF.

This sequence joins TRBV12-5 and TRBJ1-6; no firm D call. Germline assignment: CDR1 LGHNT and CDR2 FRNRAP. This CDR3 region has 15 residues. Trimming left V 1 base short and J 9 bases short, with 13 bases between. The CDR3 coding sequence is TGTGCTAGTGGTTTGGCCTCGCTAGAGAGTTCACCCCTCCACTTT. Translation: CASGLASLESSPLHF.

This chain connects TRBV7-2 to TRBJ2-7; D is perhaps TRBD1 or TRBD2 (5 bases each). The ends were cut back, 5 bases at V and 2 bases at J, with 13 bases in the middle. CDR1 is SGHTA and CDR2 is FQGNSA in the germline V gene. CDR3 size: 14 residues. This chain's CDR3 is CASSHRDPPYEQYF. Written as DNA, the CDR3 is TGTGCCAGCAGCCACCGGGACCCCCCCTACGAGCAGTACTTC.

The chain has TRBV6-6 and TRBJ1-2, with D unclear. Trimming stripped 8 bases from V and 6 bases from J, with 16 bases between. Per the germline V gene, CDR1 is MNHNY and CDR2 is SVGAGI (reference sequence). CDR3 length: 13 amino acids. CDR3 DNA sequence: TGTGCCAGCTGCGAACCCCCTTTTCATGGCTACACCTTC. This gives the protein CASCEPPFHGYTF.

A few counts support this clone. V gene TRBV6-6 combines with J gene TRBJ1-6; TRBD1 might be the D (6 bases). Trimming took off 4 bases at V and 6 bases at J, with 16 bases between the two ends. This CDR3 spans 16 amino acids. From germline, CDR1 is MNHNY and CDR2 SVGAGI (reference sequence). Here the CDR3 reads CASSLASGVVNSPLHF. The CDR3 nucleotides are TGTGCCAGCAGTTTGGCGTCAGGGGTGGTTAATTCACCCCTCCACTTT.

The J gene is TRBJ2-3, the V gene TRBV5-1, with 7 positions matching TRBD2. The junction had 8 bases not matched to a gene; V was cut back by 3 bases and J by 1 base. CDR1 is SGHRS, CDR2 YFSETQ, per germline. The CDR3 has 16 residues. CDR3 sequence: CASSSWGGTGTDTQYF. CDR3 nucleotide sequence: TGCGCCAGCAGCTCCTGGGGGGGGACGGGCACAGATACGCAGTATTTT.